Listed here are 15 T cell receptor beta chains from one sample, sequenced in a study of cytomegalovirus exposure and HLA in healthy donors. PCR amplification relied on 60 Vbeta primers (plus 13 Jbeta primers). Here immunoSEQ multiplex PCR was the method, and the copy in TCRdb shows in-frame clones only, minus some. The table lists about 79,000 clones, with about 4.6% in the top ten. The specimen sequenced was PBMCs. These receptors were taken from a man aged 25-40 years in good health and CMV-seronegative.

In nucleotides, the CDR3 is TGTGCCACCAGCAGGGGACTAGCGGGGTCTTACGAGCAGTACTTC. It specifies CATSRGLAGSYEQYF. The chain has TRBV15 and TRBJ2-7; 13 bases agree with TRBD2. Germline trimming cut 3 bases from V and 4 bases from J; bases unmatched to any gene: 3. Germline CDR1 LNHNV, CDR2 YYDKDF (reference sequence). The CDR3 runs 15 residues.

The chain combines TRBV10-3 with TRBJ1-1; 9 bases map to TRBD1. J was trimmed by 0 bases and V by 5 bases; bases with no gene match: 4. CDR1 and CDR2 (germline): ENHRY, SYGVKD. This CDR3 is built from 15 residues. The CDR3 spells CAISPGQGMNTEAFF. For the CDR3, the DNA is TGTGCCATCAGTCCGGGACAGGGAATGAACACTGAAGCTTTCTTT.

The chain recombines TRBV6-5 with TRBJ1-5, with D possibly TRBD1 on 5 matching bases. Germline V gene sequence: CDR1 MNHEY, CDR2 SVGAGI. The CDR3 runs to 14 residues. V gave up 6 bases and J gave up 0 bases, with 9 bases separating them. The CDR3 DNA reads TGTGCCAGCAGGAGCAGGGTTAGCAATCAGCCCCAGCATTTT. As protein: CASRSRVSNQPQHF.

This rearrangement joins TRBV5-1 to TRBJ1-2; TRBD1 might be the D (6 bases). This CDR3 has 17 residues. Germline-derived CDR1 and CDR2 are SGHRS and YFSETQ. The V and J ends lost 1 base and 5 bases respectively, with 21 bases between them. This chain's CDR3 is CASSLTPTGQGPYGYTF. CDR3 DNA: TGCGCCAGCAGCTTGACCCCCACAGGGCAGGGGCCTTATGGCTACACCTTC.

This chain connects TRBV2 to TRBJ2-2; a possible D gene is TRBD1 (6 bases). The ends were cut back, 0 bases at V and 2 bases at J, with 7 bases in the middle. Looked up from germline, CDR1 is SNHLY and CDR2 is FYNNEI. The CDR3 has 15 amino acids. The CDR3 loop is CASSEAGTNTGELFF. CDR3 DNA sequence: TGTGCCAGCAGTGAAGCAGGGACAAACACCGGGGAGCTGTTTTTT.

The chain combines TRBV18 with TRBJ2-5; TRBD1 aligns across 7 bases. The V segment lost 1 base and the J segment 1 base; nucleotides outside the gene matches: 3. CDR3 length equals 15 residues. Germline V lookup: CDR1 KGHSH, CDR2 LQKENI. CDR3 sequence (DNA): TGTGCCAGCTCACCACTAAGGACAGGCCAAGAGACCCAGTACTTC. The encoded protein is CASSPLRTGQETQYF.

This rearrangement joins TRBV28 to TRBJ2-7; weak D call: TRBD1 (5 bases). Germline V CDR1 and CDR2: MDHEN, SYDVKM. V was cut by 5 bases and J by 1 base, with 15 bases left in between. The CDR3 contains 15 residues. Written as DNA, the CDR3 is TGTGCCAGCAGTACCTACTACGACAGTTCCTACGAGCAGTACTTC. It codes for CASSTYYDSSYEQYF. Drawing the rest from reference TRBV28 and TRBJ2-7, the complete variable domain is DVKVTQSSRYLVKRTGEKVFLECVQDMDHENMFWYRQDPGLGLRLIYFSYDVKMKEKGDIPEGYSVSREKKERFSLILESASTNQTSMYLCASSTYYDSSYEQYFGPGTRLTVT.

The chain combines TRBV25-1 with TRBJ1-4; D is ambiguous. The CDR3 runs 16 residues. With 1 base removed from V and 4 bases from J, the gap between germline ends came to 13 bases. Germline V gene lookup returns CDR1 MGHDK and CDR2 SYGVNS. DNA for the CDR3: TGTGCCAGCAGTGAATTTCCCACAGCCGTTAATGAAAAACTGTTTTTT. This translates into CASSEFPTAVNEKLFF.

V is TRBV19 and J is TRBJ2-2, with TRBD1 identical over 7 bases. The CDR3 sequence is 14 residues long. V shed 5 bases and J 4 bases; nucleotides not matched to a gene: 4. Germline assignment: CDR1 LNHDA and CDR2 SQIVND (reference sequence). The CDR3 sequence: CASSPRGLTGELFF. As DNA, the CDR3 is TGTGCCAGTAGTCCGAGGGGGCTCACCGGGGAGCTGTTTTTT.

The CDR3 DNA is TGTGCCAGCTCACCCGGAGAGACCCAGTACTTC. It translates to CASSPGETQYF. The chain carries TRBV18 and TRBJ2-5; D unresolved. Between the trimmed V and J ends, which lost 3 bases and 4 bases, there was a span of 3 bases. This CDR3 comprises 11 residues. Germline CDR1 KGHSH, CDR2 LQKENI.

This sequence joins TRBV9 and TRBJ2-7; 10 positions match TRBD2. The CDR3 is 15 amino acids. After removal of 3 bases from V and 3 bases from J, the junction contained 6 bases not matched to a gene. The germline V gene has CDR1 SGDLS and CDR2 YYNGEE. CDR3 DNA sequence: TGTGCCAGCAGCGCCGGACTAGCGGTAAACTACGAGCAGTACTTC. Protein: CASSAGLAVNYEQYF.

The V call is TRBV18, the J call TRBJ2-7, with 9 bases that match TRBD1. V trimming: 6 bases; J trimming: 6 bases; junction bases outside the gene matches: 12. The CDR3 spans 15 residues. CDR1 and CDR2 from the germline V gene are KGHSH and LQKENI. DNA of the CDR3: TGTGCCAGCTCGAGCGCTAGGGACAGGGACATCGAGCAGTACTTC. It is translated as CASSSARDRDIEQYF.

The J gene is TRBJ1-2, the V gene TRBV5-1; D unclear. V shed 4 bases and J shed 3 bases, with 22 bases lying between them. The CDR3 consists of 17 residues. Germline V gene lookup returns CDR1 SGHRS and CDR2 YFSETQ. Written as DNA, the CDR3 is TGCGCCAGCAGCCCACGGTTATCAGAGGTTCTGGACTATGGCTACACCTTC. Amino acids: CASSPRLSEVLDYGYTF.

This CDR3 reads CASSQRIATDTQYF. CDR3 DNA: TGTGCCAGCAGCCAAAGGATAGCCACAGATACGCAGTATTTT. The chain links TRBV4-2 to TRBJ2-3; D uncertain. The CDR3 runs 14 residues. V lost 2 bases and J lost 2, with 8 bases in between. The germline V gene has CDR1 LGHNA and CDR2 YNFKEQ.

The chain combines TRBV7-6 with TRBJ2-7, with TRBD1 matching 7 bases. Germline lookup yields CDR1 SGHVS and CDR2 FNYEAQ. The CDR3 consists of 13 residues. Trimming cost V 5 bases and J 2 bases; bases outside gene matches: 3. The CDR3 region has the DNA TGTGCCAGCAGCGCCGGGACAGCCTACGAGCAGTACTTC. It translates to CASSAGTAYEQYF.